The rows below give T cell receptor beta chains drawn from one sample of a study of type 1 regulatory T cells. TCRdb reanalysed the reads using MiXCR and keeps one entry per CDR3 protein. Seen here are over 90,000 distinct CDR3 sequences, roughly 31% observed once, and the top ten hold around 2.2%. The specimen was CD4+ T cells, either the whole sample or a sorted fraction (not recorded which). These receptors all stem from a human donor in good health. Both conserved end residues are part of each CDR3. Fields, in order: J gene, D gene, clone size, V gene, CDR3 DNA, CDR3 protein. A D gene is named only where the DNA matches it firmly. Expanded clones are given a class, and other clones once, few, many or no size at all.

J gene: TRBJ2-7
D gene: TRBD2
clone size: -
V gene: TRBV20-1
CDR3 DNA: TGCAGTGCTTACCAGACTAGCGGGAGAGGTGAACAGTACTTC
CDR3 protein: CSAYQTSGRGEQYF

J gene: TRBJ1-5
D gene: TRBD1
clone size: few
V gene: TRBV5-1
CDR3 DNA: TGCGCCAGCAGCTTGGCCGACAGGGAAGGTCAGCCCCAGCATTTT
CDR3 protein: CASSLADREGQPQHF

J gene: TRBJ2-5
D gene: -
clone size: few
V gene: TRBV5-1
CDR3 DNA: TGCGCCAGCAGCTTGGACCCCACTCGGGCGATTGAGACCCAGTACTTC
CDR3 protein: CASSLDPTRAIETQYF

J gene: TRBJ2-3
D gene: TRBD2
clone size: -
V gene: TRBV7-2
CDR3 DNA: TGTGCCAGCACCCGAAGACTAGCAGAAGATACGCAGTATTTT
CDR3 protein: CASTRRLAEDTQYF

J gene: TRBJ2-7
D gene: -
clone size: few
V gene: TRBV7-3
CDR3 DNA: TGTGCCAGCAGCTTTCTACCCCGGGAGCAGTACTTC
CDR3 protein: CASSFLPREQYF

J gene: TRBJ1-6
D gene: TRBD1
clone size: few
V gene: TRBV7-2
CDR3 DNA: TGTGCCAGCAGCTTAAGACAGGGTCACGCACCCCTCCACTTT
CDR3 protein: CASSLRQGHAPLHF

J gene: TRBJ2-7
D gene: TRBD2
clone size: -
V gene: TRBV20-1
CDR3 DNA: TGCAGTGCTCCGCAGAGCGGGAGCTCCTACGAGCAGTACTTC
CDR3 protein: CSAPQSGSSYEQYF

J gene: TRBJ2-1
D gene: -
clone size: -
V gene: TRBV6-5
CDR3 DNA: TGTGCCAGCAGCTACGACACAGAGCAGTTCTTC
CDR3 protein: CASSYDTEQFF

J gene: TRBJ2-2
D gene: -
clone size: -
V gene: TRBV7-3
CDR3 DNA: TGTGCCAGCAGCTACAGGGCAGCCACCAGGGAGCTGTTTTTT
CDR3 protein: CASSYRAATRELFF

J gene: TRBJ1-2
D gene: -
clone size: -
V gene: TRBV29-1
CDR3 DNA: TGCAGCACACTGAAAGGGACCACGTCAGATGTGGGCTACACCTTC
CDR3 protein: CSTLKGTTSDVGYTF

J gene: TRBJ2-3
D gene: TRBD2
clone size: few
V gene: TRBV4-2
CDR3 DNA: TGTGCCAGCAGCCAGCAAGCGGGATCTAACACAGATACGCAGTATTTT
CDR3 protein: CASSQQAGSNTDTQYF

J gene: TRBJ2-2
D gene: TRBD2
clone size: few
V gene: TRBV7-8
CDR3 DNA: TGTGCCAGCAGCCTACGACTAGCGGGAAACACCGGGGAGCTGTTTTTT
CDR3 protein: CASSLRLAGNTGELFF

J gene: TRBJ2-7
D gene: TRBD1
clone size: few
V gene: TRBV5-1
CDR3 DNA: TGCGCCAGCAGTCCTACAGGGGGAGTAGGCTACGAGCAGTACTTC
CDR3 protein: CASSPTGGVGYEQYF

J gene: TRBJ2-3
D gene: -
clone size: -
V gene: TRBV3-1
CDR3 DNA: TGTGCCAGCAGCCATCGGGGACTGGGGTCGGATACGCAGTATTTT
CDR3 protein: CASSHRGLGSDTQYF

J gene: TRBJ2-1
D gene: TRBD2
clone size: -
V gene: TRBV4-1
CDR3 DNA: TGCGCCAGCAGCCAACCGACTAGCGGGAACGAGCAGTTCTTC
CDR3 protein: CASSQPTSGNEQFF

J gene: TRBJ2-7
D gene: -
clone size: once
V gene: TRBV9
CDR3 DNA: TGTGCCAGCAGCGTAGCTTTCGGCTACGAGCAGTACTTC
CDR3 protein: CASSVAFGYEQYF

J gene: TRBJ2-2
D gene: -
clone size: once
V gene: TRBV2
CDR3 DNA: TGTGCCAGCCTCCAACAAGTCCACACCGGGGAGCTGTTTTTT
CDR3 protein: CASLQQVHTGELFF

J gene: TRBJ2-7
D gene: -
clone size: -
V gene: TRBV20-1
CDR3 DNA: TGCAGTGGGGTAGGGGAGAGCCCCCCCTACGAGCAGTACTTC
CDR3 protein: CSGVGESPPYEQYF

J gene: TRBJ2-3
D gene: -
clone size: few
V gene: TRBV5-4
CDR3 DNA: TGTGCCAGCAGCTTGTTTTTCGGCGGAGACCTTAGCACAGATACGCAGTATTTT
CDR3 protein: CASSLFFGGDLSTDTQYF

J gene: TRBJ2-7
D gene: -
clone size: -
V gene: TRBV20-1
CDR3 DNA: TGCAGTGCTAGTACGGGAGCCACCGAGCAGTACTTC
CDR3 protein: CSASTGATEQYF

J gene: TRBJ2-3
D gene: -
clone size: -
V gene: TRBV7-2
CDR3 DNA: TGTGCCAGCAGCTTGCGCGGTCAGACTACGATTAGCACAGATACGCAGTATTTT
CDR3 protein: CASSLRGQTTISTDTQYF

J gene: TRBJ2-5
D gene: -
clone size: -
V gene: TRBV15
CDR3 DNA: TGTGCCACCAGCAGGGCGGCGGGACCGGAGGAGACCCAGTACTTC
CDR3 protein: CATSRAAGPEETQYF

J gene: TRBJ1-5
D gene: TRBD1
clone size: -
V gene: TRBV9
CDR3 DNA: TGTGCCAGCAGCGTGGGACAGGGGGTCGATCAGCCCCAGCATTTT
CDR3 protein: CASSVGQGVDQPQHF

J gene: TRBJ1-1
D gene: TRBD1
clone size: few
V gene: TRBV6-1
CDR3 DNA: TGTGCCAGCAAACAGGGGGCTTTTAACACTGAAGCTTTCTTT
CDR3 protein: CASKQGAFNTEAFF

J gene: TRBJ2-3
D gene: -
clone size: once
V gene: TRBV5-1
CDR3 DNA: TGCGCCAGCAGGTTCGTGTCTAGCACAGATACGCAGTATTTT
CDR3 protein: CASRFVSSTDTQYF

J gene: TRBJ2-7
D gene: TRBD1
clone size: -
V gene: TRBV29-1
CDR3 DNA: TGCAGCGTAGATCCGGGACAGGGGAGAGAGCAGTACTTC
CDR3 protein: CSVDPGQGREQYF

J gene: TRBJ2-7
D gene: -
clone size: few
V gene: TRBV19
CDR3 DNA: TGTGCCAGTAGTCCCGGACTAACCCCCGGTGACGAGCAGTACTTC
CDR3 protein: CASSPGLTPGDEQYF

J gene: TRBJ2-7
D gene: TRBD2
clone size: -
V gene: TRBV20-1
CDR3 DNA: TGCAGTGCTAGTCCCTTAGCGGGGGCCTACGAGCAGTACTTC
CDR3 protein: CSASPLAGAYEQYF

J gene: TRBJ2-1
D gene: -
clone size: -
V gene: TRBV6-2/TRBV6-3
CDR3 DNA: TGTGCCAGCAGTTACTCGAACCACTACAATGAGCAGTTCTTC
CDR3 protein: CASSYSNHYNEQFF

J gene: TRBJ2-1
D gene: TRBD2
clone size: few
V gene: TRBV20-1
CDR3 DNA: TGCAGTGCTAGCGGGGGGACTAGCGGCAATGAGCAGTTCTTC
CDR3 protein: CSASGGTSGNEQFF

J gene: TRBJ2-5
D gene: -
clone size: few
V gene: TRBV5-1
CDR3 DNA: TGCGCCAGCAGCCCCAATCCAAAGGAAGAGACCCAGTACTTC
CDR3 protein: CASSPNPKEETQYF

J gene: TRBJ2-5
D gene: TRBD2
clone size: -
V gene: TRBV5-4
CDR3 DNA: TGTGCCAGCAGCGCAAGGACTAGCGGGATTTTGGAGACCCAGTACTTC
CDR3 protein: CASSARTSGILETQYF

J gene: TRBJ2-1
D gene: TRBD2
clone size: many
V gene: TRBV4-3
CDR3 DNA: TGCGCCAGCAGCCTTAGACTAGCGGAGTACAATGAGCAGTTCTTC
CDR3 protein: CASSLRLAEYNEQFF

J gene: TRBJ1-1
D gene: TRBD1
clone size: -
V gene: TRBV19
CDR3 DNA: TGTGCCAGTAGTCCGACGCCGGGACAGGGAAACACTGAAGCTTTCTTT
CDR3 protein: CASSPTPGQGNTEAFF

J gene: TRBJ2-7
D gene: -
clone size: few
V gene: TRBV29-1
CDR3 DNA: TGCAGCGTTGGCACTCCGAGCTCCTACGAGCAGTACTTC
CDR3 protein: CSVGTPSSYEQYF

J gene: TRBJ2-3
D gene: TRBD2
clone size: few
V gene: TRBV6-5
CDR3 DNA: TGTGCCAGCAGTTACAAGGCGGGAGCTAAAGATACGCAGTATTTT
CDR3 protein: CASSYKAGAKDTQYF

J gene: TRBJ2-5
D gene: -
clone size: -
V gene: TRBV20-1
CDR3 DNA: TGCAGTGCTAGTCCGTCTAGCACCCCGTACCAAGAGACCCAGTACTTC
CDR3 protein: CSASPSSTPYQETQYF

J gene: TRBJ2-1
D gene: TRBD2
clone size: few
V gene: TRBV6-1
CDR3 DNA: TGTGCCAGCAGAGAAGTTACTAGCGGAGAGCAGTTCTTC
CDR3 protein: CASREVTSGEQFF

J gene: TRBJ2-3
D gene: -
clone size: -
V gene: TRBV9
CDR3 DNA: TGTGCCAGCAGCGTAGGCCGCACCGGGAATACGCAGTATTTT
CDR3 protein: CASSVGRTGNTQYF

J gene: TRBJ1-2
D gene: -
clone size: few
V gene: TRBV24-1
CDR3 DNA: TGTGCCACCAGTGACCCCGGACATCCCCCGGGCTATGGCTACACCTTC
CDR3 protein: CATSDPGHPPGYGYTF

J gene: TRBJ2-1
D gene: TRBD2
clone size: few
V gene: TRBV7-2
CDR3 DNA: TGTGCCAGCAGCTCCCAGGCCAGAATACTAGCGGGTACCTACAATGAGCAGTTCTTC
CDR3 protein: CASSSQARILAGTYNEQFF

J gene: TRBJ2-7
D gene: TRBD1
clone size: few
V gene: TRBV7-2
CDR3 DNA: TGTGCCAGCAGCTTTGGTCCGACAGGGGCCTACGAGCAGTACTTC
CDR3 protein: CASSFGPTGAYEQYF

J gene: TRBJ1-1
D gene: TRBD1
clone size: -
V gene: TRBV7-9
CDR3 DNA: TGTGCCAGCAGCTCAGGGGGATTGAAGTCGTTCACTGAAGCTTTCTTT
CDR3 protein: CASSSGGLKSFTEAFF

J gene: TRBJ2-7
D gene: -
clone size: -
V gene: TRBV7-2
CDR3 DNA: TGTGCCAGCAGCTTTTATGGGGACGAGCAGTACTTC
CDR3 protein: CASSFYGDEQYF

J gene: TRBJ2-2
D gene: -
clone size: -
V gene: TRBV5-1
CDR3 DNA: TGCGCCAGAGCATCTCCTGTGGGTCACACCGGGGAGCTGTTTTTT
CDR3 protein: CARASPVGHTGELFF

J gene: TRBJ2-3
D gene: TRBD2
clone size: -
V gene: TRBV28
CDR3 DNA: TGTGCCAGCAGTTTAGCGGGGGATGGCACAGATACGCAGTATTTT
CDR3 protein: CASSLAGDGTDTQYF

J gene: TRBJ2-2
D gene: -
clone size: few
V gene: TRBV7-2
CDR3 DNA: TGTGCCAGCAGCTTAGATCGGTCGAGTACCGGGGAGCTGTTTTTT
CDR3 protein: CASSLDRSSTGELFF

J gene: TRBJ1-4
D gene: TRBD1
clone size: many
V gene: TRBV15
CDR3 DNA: TGTGCCACCAGCAAGTCATATCCGACAGGGACTAATGAAAAACTGTTTTTT
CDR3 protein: CATSKSYPTGTNEKLFF

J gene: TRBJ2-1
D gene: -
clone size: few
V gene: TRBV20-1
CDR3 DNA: TGCAGTGCTAGAGCGGTAGAAACTGAGCAGTTCTTC
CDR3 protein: CSARAVETEQFF

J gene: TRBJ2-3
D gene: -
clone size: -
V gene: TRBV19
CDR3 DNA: TGTGCCAGTAGTACCCGTCCGGCCGGGGATACGCAGTATTTT
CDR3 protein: CASSTRPAGDTQYF

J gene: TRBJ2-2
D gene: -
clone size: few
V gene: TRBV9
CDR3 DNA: TGTGCCAGCAGCGTAGTTTCTAGTCCGAACACCGGGGAGCTGTTTTTT
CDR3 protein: CASSVVSSPNTGELFF

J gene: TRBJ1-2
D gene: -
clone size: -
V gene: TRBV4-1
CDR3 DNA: TGCGCCAGCAGAGATCCCTATGGCTACACCTTC
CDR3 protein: CASRDPYGYTF

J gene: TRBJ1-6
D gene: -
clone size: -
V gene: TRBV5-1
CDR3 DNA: TGCGCCAGCAGCAAAGAGGGGACTGGGGATAATTCACCCCTCCACTTT
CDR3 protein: CASSKEGTGDNSPLHF

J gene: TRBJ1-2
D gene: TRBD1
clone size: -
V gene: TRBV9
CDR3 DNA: TGTGCCAGCAGCGATACGAGACAGGGTTTAGATCGTGGCTACACCTTC
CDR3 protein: CASSDTRQGLDRGYTF

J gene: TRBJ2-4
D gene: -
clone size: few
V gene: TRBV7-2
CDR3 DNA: TGTGCCAGCAGCTGGGGCGGACAGTCGGACATTCAGTACTTC
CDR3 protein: CASSWGGQSDIQYF

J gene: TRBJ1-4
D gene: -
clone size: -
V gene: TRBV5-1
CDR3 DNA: TGCGCCAGCAGCTCTCTTCCTATCGGACAGAACAATGAAAAACTGTTTTTT
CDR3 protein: CASSSLPIGQNNEKLFF

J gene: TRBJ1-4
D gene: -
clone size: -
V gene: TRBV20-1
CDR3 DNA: TGCAGTGCCGAAACGACGGGACTGAATGAAAAACTGTTTTTT
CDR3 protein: CSAETTGLNEKLFF

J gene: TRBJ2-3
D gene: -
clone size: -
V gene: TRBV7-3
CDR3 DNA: TGTGCCAGCAGCAGCCGGACCACAGATACGCAGTATTTT
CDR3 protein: CASSSRTTDTQYF

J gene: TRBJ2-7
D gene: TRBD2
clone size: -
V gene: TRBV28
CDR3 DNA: TGTGCCAGTACTCAGCCCGGGACTAGAGGAGACGAGCAGTACTTC
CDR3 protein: CASTQPGTRGDEQYF